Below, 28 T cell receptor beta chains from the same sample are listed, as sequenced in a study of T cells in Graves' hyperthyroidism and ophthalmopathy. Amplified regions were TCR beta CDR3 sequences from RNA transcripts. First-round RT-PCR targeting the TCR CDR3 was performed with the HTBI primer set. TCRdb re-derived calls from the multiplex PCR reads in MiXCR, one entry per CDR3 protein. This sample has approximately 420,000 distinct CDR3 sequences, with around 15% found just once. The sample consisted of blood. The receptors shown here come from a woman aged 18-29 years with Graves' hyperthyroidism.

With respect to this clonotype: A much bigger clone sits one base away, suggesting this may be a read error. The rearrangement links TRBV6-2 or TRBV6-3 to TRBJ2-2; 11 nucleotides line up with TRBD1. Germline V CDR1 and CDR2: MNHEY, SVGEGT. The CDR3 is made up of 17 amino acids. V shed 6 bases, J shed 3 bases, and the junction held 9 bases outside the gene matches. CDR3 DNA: TGTGCCAGCAGCTGGGAAATGGGACAGGGGGACACCGGGGAGCTGTTTTTT. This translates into CASSWEMGQGDTGELFF.

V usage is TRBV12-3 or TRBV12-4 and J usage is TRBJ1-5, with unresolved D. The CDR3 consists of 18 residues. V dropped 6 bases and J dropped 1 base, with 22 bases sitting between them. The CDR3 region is CASSPAKSSPYSNQPQHF. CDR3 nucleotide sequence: TGTGCCAGCAGCCCCGCCAAATCTTCCCCATACAGCAATCAGCCCCAGCATTTT.

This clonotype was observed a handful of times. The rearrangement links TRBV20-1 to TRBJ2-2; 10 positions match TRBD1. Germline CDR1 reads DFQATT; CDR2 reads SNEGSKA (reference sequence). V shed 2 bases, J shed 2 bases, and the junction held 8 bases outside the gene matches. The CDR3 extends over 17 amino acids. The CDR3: CSARPLGTGANTGELFF. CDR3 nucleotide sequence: TGCAGTGCTAGACCACTAGGGACAGGGGCAAACACCGGGGAGCTGTTTTTT.

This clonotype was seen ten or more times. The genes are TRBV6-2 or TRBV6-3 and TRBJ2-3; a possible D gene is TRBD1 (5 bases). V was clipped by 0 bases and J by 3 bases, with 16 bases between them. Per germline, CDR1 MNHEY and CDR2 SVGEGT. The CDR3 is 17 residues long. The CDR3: CASSYSIQGKSTDTQYF. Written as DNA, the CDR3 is TGTGCCAGCAGTTACTCGATTCAGGGAAAGTCTACAGATACGCAGTATTTT.

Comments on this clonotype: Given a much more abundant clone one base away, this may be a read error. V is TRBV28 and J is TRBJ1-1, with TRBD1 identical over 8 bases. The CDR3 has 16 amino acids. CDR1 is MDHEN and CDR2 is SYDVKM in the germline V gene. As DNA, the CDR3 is TGTGCCAGCAGTTTAGAAGGGACAGGTTGGGGAACTGGAGCTTTCTTT. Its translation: CASSLEGTGWGTGAFF.

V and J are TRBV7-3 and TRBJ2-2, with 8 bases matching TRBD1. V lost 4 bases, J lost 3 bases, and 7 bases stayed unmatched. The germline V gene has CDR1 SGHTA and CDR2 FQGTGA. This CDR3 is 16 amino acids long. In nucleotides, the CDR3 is TGTGCCAGCAGCTACCTCCCGACAGGGGACACCGGGGAGCTGTTTTTT. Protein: CASSYLPTGDTGELFF.

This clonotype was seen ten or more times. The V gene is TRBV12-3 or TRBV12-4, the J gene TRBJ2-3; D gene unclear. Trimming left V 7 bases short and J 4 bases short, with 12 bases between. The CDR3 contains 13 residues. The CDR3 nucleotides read TGTGCCAGCACCCCGACTCAGGCAGATACGCAGTATTTT. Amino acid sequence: CASTPTQADTQYF.

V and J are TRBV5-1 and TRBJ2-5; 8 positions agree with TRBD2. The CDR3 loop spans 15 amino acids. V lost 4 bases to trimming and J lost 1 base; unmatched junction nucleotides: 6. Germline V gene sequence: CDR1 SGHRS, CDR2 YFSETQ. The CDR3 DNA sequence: TGCGCCAGCAGCGGGGAGGGACTAGGCCAAGAGACCCAGTACTTC. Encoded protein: CASSGEGLGQETQYF.

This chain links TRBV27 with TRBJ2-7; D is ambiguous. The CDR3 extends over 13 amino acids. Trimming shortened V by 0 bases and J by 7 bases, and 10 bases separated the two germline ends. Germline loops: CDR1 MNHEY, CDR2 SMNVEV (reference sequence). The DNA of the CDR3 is TGTGCCAGCAGTTTATCAAGGGCGTTTGAGCAGTACTTC. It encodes CASSLSRAFEQYF.

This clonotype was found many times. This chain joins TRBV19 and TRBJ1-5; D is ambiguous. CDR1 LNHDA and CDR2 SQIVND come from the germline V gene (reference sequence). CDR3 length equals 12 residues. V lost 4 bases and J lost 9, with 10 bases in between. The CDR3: CASSTRTAPQHF. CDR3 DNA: TGTGCCAGTAGTACCCGGACGGCGCCCCAGCATTTT.

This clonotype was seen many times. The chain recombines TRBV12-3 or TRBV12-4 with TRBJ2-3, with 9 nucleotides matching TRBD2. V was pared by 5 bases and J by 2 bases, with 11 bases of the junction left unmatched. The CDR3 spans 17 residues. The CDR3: CASSLRLADIDTDTQYF. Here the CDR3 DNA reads TGTGCCAGCAGTCTAAGACTAGCGGACATCGACACAGATACGCAGTATTTT.

Here the CDR3 DNA reads TGCGCCAGCAGCCTCATGGCATCCACGGGGAACACTGAAGCTTTCTTT. The encoded protein is CASSLMASTGNTEAFF. The J gene is TRBJ1-1, the V gene TRBV4-1; the D is unclear. This CDR3 has 16 residues. Trimming left V 4 bases short and J 1 base short, with 16 bases between. Germline loops: CDR1 MGHRA, CDR2 YSYEKL.

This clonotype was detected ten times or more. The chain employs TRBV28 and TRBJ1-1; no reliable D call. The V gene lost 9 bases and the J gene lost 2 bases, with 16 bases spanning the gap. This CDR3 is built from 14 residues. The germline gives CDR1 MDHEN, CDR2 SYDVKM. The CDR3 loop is CASSRPGLNTEAFF. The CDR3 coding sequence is TGTGCCAGTTCCAGACCAGGTTTAAACACTGAAGCTTTCTTT.

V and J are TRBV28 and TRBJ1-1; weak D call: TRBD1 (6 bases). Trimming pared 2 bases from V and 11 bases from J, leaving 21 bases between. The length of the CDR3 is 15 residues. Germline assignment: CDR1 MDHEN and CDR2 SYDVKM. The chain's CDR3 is CASSLSIRLGARAFF. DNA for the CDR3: TGTGCCAGCAGTTTAAGCATCCGGCTGGGGGCACGGGCTTTCTTT.

CDR3 amino acids: CASSLDPGNTDTQYF. CDR3 sequence (DNA): TGTGCCAGCAGCTTGGATCCGGGGAACACAGATACGCAGTATTTT. This chain connects TRBV5-4 to TRBJ2-3; possibly TRBD2 for D (5 bases). The V gene's germline CDR1 is SGHNT and CDR2 YYREEE (reference sequence). With 0 bases removed from V and 2 bases from J, the gap between germline ends came to 10 bases. This CDR3 is 15 amino acids long.

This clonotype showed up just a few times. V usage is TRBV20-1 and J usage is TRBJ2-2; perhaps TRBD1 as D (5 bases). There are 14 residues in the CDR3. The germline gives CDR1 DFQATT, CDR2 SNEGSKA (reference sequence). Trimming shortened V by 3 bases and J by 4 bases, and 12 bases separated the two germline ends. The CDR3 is CSASKTGSTGELFF. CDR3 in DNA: TGCAGTGCTAGTAAAACAGGCAGCACCGGGGAGCTGTTTTTT.

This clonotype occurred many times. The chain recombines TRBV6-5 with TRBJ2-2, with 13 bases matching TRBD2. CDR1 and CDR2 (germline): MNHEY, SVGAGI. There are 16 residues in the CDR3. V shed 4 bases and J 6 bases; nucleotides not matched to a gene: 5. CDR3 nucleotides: TGTGCCAGCAGTTTCTCAGGACTAGCGGGAGCCGGGGAGCTGTTTTTT. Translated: CASSFSGLAGAGELFF.

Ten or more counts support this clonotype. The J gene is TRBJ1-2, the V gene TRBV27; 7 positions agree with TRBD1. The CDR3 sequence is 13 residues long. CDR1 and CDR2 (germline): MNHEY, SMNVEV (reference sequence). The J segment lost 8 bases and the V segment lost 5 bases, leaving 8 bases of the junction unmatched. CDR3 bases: TGTGCCAGCAGTGCGAGACAGGGTACCGGCTACACCTTC. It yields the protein CASSARQGTGYTF.

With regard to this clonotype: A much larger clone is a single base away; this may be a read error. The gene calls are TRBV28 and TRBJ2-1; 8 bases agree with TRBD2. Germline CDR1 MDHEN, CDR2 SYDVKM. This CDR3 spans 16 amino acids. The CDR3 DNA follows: TGTGCCAGCAGTCGCCCACGGACTAGCTCCTACGATGAGCAGTTCTTC. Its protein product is CASSRPRTSSYDEQFF.

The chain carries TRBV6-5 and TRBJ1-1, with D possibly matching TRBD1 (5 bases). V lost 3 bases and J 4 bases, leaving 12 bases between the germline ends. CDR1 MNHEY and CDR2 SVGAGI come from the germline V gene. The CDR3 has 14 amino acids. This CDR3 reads CASSYGGVGTEAFF. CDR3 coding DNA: TGTGCCAGCAGTTATGGGGGGGTTGGCACTGAAGCTTTCTTT.

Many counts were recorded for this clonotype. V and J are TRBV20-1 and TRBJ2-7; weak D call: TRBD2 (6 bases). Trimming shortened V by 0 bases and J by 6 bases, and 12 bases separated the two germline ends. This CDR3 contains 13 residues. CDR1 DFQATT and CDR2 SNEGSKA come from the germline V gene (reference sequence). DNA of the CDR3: TGCAGTGCTAGAGATCTTGGAGGGGTCGAGCAGTACTTC. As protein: CSARDLGGVEQYF.

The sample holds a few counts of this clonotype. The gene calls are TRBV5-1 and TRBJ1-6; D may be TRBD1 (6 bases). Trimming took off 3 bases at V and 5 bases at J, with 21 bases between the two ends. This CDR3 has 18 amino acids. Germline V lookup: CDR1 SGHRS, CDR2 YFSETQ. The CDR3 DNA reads TGCGCCAGCAGCTCGGTCGGCCCTCTCCGACAGGATAATTCACCCCTCCACTTT. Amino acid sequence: CASSSVGPLRQDNSPLHF.

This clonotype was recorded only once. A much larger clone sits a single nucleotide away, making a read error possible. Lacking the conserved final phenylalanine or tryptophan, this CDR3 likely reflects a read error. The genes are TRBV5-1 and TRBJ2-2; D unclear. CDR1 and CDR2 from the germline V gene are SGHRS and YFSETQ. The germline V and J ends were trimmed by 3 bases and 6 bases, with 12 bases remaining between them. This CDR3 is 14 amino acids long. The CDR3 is CASSSTPVPGELFL. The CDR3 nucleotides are TGCGCCAGCAGCTCAACACCAGTCCCCGGGGAGCTGTTTCTT.

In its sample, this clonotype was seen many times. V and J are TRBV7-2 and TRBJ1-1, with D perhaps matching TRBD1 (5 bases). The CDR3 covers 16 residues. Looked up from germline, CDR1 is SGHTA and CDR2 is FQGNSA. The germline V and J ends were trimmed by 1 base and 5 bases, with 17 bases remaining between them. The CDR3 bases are TGTGCCAGCAGCTTAGAGCCAGGGTTTCGTCGTACTGAAGCTTTCTTT. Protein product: CASSLEPGFRRTEAFF. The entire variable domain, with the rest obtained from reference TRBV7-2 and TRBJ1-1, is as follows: GAGVSQSPSNKVTEKGKDVELRCDPISGHTALYWYRQSLGQGLEFLIYFQGNSAPDKSGLPSDRFSAERTGGSVSTLTIQRTQQEDSAVYLCASSLEPGFRRTEAFFGQGTRLTVV.

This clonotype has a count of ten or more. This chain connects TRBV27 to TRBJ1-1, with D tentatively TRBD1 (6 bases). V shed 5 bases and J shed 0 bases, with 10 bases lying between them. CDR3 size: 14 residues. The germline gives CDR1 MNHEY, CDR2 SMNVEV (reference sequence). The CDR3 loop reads CASSLGQMNTEAFF. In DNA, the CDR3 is TGTGCCAGCAGTCTGGGACAAATGAACACTGAAGCTTTCTTT.

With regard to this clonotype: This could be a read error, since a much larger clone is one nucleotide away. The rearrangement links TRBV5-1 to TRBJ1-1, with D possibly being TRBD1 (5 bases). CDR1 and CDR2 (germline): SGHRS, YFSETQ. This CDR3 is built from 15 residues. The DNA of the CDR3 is TGCGCCAGCAGCTTGGGTCCAGGGCGGAACACTGAAGCTCTCTTT. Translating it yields CASSLGPGRNTEALF.

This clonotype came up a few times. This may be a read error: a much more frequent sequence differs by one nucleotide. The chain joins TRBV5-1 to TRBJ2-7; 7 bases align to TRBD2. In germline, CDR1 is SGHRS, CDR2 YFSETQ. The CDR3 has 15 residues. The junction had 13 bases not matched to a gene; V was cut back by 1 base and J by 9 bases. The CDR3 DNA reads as TGCGCCAGCAGCTTGAGCCGGACTAGTGCGGACGGGCAGTACTTC. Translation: CASSLSRTSADGQYF.

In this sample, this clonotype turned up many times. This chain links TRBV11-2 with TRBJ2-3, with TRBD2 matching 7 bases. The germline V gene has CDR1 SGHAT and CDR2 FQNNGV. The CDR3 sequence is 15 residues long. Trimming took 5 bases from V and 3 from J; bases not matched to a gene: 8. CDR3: CASSRGGRGTDTQYF. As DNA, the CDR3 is TGTGCCAGCAGCCGCGGCGGGAGAGGAACAGATACGCAGTATTTT.